Described below is a single T cell receptor (beta chain) sequence and its context. Germline CDR1 is MNHNS and CDR2 is SASEGT. This CDR3 contains 15 residues. Unmatched junction bases numbered 4, after V lost 1 base and J lost 1 base. Enrollees, about 18 to 89 years old, lived in around 23 US areas. This sample was taken from a study of blood T cell repertoires in COVID-19. At the level of the study: Collection of acute and convalescent COVID-19 samples took place in the United States, Italy and Spain. PBMCs, B-cell-depleted T cells, or T cells were the source of the cDNA or gDNA that made up the material.

Data came from immunoSEQ multiplex PCR; TCRdb stores just in-frame clones and leaves some out. The table records about 400,000 clones, roughly 85% of them present only once. This receptor was obtained from a woman younger than 35 with acute COVID-19. The chain couples TRBV6-1 to TRBJ2-7; the match to TRBD2 covers 7 bases. The sample consisted of PBMCs or T cells enriched from blood (not recorded which). In DNA form, the CDR3 reads TGTGCCAGCAGTGAAGTGCGGGGGTATTCCTACGAGCAGTACTTC. Translating it yields CASSEVRGYSYEQYF.